A selection of T cell receptor beta chains follows, all from one sample in a study of T cells after posttransplantation cyclophosphamide. Data came from immunoSEQ multiplex PCR; TCRdb stores just in-frame clones and leaves some out. The sample holds 31,000 or so clones; approximately 90% are singletons and the top ten take over 0.2%. Input material: naive CD4+ T cells sorted from PBMCs. Receptors originate from a woman in her fifties or sixties in good health, CMV-negative, and a related stem cell transplant donor. Both conserved end residues are part of each CDR3. The order of the fields is J gene, D gene, V gene, clone size, CDR3 DNA, CDR3 protein. The D gene is left open where the match is weak. Only part of the rows carry a size: once, few, many, or a class if the clone is expanded.

TRBJ1-1,-,TRBV28,few,TGTGCCAGCAGTCTAGGGAGGGAAGCTTTCTTT,CASSLGREAFF
TRBJ1-3,TRBD1,TRBV6-6,once,TGTGCCAGCAGTTACTCCGACAGGGAAAACACCATATATTTT,CASSYSDRENTIYF
TRBJ1-2,-,TRBV12-2,-,TGTGCAAGTCGCTTCTATAGGAGTGGGACAGGGGAGGTTACTAACTATGGCTACACCTTC,CASRFYRSGTGEVTNYGYTF
TRBJ1-1,TRBD1,TRBV19,-,TGTGCCACAAGACAGGGGCGAGACACTGAAGCTTTCTTT,CATRQGRDTEAFF
TRBJ2-7,TRBD2,TRBV18,-,TGTGCCAGCTCGCCGGGACTAGCGGTCTACGAGCAGTACTTC,CASSPGLAVYEQYF
TRBJ1-1,-,TRBV19,once,TGTGCCACGTTCAACTTAGGACATAATCGAGGAGCTTTCTTT,CATFNLGHNRGAFF
TRBJ2-3,TRBD2,TRBV28,-,TGTGCCAGCAGTTTACCGTCGGGGGGGCTTTCCACAGATACGCAGTATTTT,CASSLPSGGLSTDTQYF
TRBJ2-7,TRBD1,TRBV19,-,TGTGCCAGTAGTAATACAGGGGGCTACGAGCAGTACTTC,CASSNTGGYEQYF
TRBJ2-7,-,TRBV9,-,TGTGCCAGCAACCCTGGGCGGGCCTTCTACGAGCAGTACTTC,CASNPGRAFYEQYF
TRBJ2-2,-,TRBV4-3,-,TGCGCCAGCAGCCGACAGGTTCCGAACACCGGGGAGCTGTTTTTT,CASSRQVPNTGELFF
TRBJ1-1,-,TRBV5-1,few,TGCGCCAGCAGCTCCTCAGGGAACACTGAAGCTTTCTTT,CASSSSGNTEAFF
TRBJ2-1,TRBD2,TRBV5-1,-,TGCGCCAGCAGCACCTCCCTAGCGGGGGGCCGCAATGAGCAGTTCTTC,CASSTSLAGGRNEQFF
TRBJ2-1,TRBD2,TRBV7-3,-,TGTGCCAGCAGCTTAGCGGGAGGTAGTAATGAGCAGTTCTTC,CASSLAGGSNEQFF
TRBJ2-3,TRBD2,TRBV28,-,TGTGCCAGCAGGGTAGCGGGAGTCACAGATACGCAGTATTTT,CASRVAGVTDTQYF
TRBJ1-2,-,TRBV28,-,TGTGCCAGCAGTCTTCGCGGGACGGGTGGCTATGGCTACACCTTC,CASSLRGTGGYGYTF
TRBJ2-3,TRBD2,TRBV28,-,TGTGCCAGCAGTTTACCCTCGGGCGCGGGGGGGCCTCTTTCGGTAAATACGCAGTATTTT,CASSLPSGAGGPLSVNTQYF
TRBJ2-5,TRBD1,TRBV7-2,-,TGTGCCAGCCTGAAAGGGACAGAGCAAGAGACCCAGTACTTC,CASLKGTEQETQYF
TRBJ1-3,-,TRBV10-3,-,TGTGCCATCAGGACTACAGGGAGCTCTGGAAACACCATATATTTT,CAIRTTGSSGNTIYF
TRBJ2-5,TRBD2,TRBV5-4,-,TGTGCCAGCAGCTCGGGACTAGCGGGGCCCCAAGAGACCCAGTACTTC,CASSSGLAGPQETQYF
TRBJ2-1,TRBD2,TRBV27,-,TGTGCCAGCAGGATTACAACTAGCGTCTACAATGAGCAGTTCTTC,CASRITTSVYNEQFF
TRBJ1-2,-,TRBV10-3,-,TGTGCCATCAGCCAACCGGGATATGGCTACACCTTC,CAISQPGYGYTF
TRBJ2-6,-,TRBV29-1,-,TGCAGCGTGCCGGGTTTCCCCCCCTCTGGGGCCAACGTCCTGACTTTC,CSVPGFPPSGANVLTF
TRBJ1-1,-,TRBV5-1,-,TGCGCCAGCAGCGAGCAGGGAAATACTGAAGCTTTCTTT,CASSEQGNTEAFF
TRBJ2-1,-,TRBV12-5,once,TGTGCTAGTGGCCCCGGACTAACAAATGAGCAGTTCTTC,CASGPGLTNEQFF
TRBJ2-4,-,TRBV2,-,TGTGCCAGCAGCGTCCGACTAGTGACGGTTAAAAACATTCAGTACTTC,CASSVRLVTVKNIQYF
TRBJ1-1,-,TRBV2,-,TGTGCCAGGACGCAGGCGACAGGAAACACTGAAGCTTTCTTT,CARTQATGNTEAFF
TRBJ2-5,TRBD1,TRBV2,-,TGTGCTTCATACGGACAGGGGGTAAAAGGGACCCAGTACTTC,CASYGQGVKGTQYF
TRBJ1-5,TRBD1,TRBV30,-,TGTGCCTGGATTCCACAGGGGGCGACCCAGCCCCAGCATTTT,CAWIPQGATQPQHF
TRBJ1-6,TRBD1,TRBV6-5,-,TGTGCCAGCAGTTACTCGCAGGGGGATTCACCCCTCCACTTT,CASSYSQGDSPLHF
TRBJ1-1,-,TRBV6-5,-,TGTGCCAGCACCACAGGGAGCACTGAAGCTTTCTTT,CASTTGSTEAFF
TRBJ2-2,-,TRBV19,-,TGTGCCGGAAGAGCGACAGGACCGAACACCGGGGAGCTGTTTTTT,CAGRATGPNTGELFF
TRBJ1-1,TRBD1,TRBV5-1,-,TGCGCCAGCAGCGGGACAGGGGGCCGTACTGAAGCTTTCTTT,CASSGTGGRTEAFF
TRBJ1-1,-,TRBV5-1,-,TGCGCCAGCAGCTTGGAAACTTCTTATAACACTGAAGCTTTCTTT,CASSLETSYNTEAFF
TRBJ1-1,TRBD1,TRBV5-6,few,TGTGCCAGCAGCTTTACAGGGGGCTGGACTGAAGCTTTCTTT,CASSFTGGWTEAFF
TRBJ2-2,-,TRBV6-6,-,TGTGCCAGCAGCCTGCGGGGTGACACCGGGGAGCTGTTTTTT,CASSLRGDTGELFF
TRBJ1-2,-,TRBV18,-,TGTGCCAGCTCGCCGGACGGGGGAATTGGCTACACCTTC,CASSPDGGIGYTF
TRBJ2-7,-,TRBV7-9,-,TGTGCCAGCAGCTTCGTACGGGTCCCCTACGAGCAGTACTTC,CASSFVRVPYEQYF
TRBJ2-7,-,TRBV28,few,TGTGCCAGCAGTTTCGGGGGATTAGAGCAGTACTTC,CASSFGGLEQYF
TRBJ1-5,-,TRBV18,-,TGTGCCAGCTCACCGGGGGGTAGCAATCAGCCCCAGCATTTT,CASSPGGSNQPQHF
TRBJ2-2,-,TRBV7-9,-,TGTGCCAGCAGCTTTGTCGACTCGAACACCGGGGAGCTGTTTTTT,CASSFVDSNTGELFF
TRBJ1-3,TRBD1,TRBV5-1,-,TGCGCCAGCAGCTTCGGACAGGGAGCGACAGGTGGAAACACCATATATTTT,CASSFGQGATGGNTIYF
TRBJ2-1,-,TRBV6-1,-,TGTGCCAGCAGTCGAGCGCTGAGCTCCTACAATGAGCAGTTCTTC,CASSRALSSYNEQFF
TRBJ2-1,TRBD1,TRBV30,-,TGTGCCTGGAGTGTATCTCTGACAGGGCGCTCCTACAATGAGCAGTTCTTC,CAWSVSLTGRSYNEQFF
TRBJ2-1,TRBD2,TRBV28,-,TGTGCCAGCAGTGGCGGGGGGTCTAGTAGCTCCTACAATGAGCAGTTCTTC,CASSGGGSSSSYNEQFF
TRBJ1-1,-,TRBV10-3,once,TGTGCCATCAGTCGGGAGACGTCCACTGAAGCTTTCTTT,CAISRETSTEAFF